This entry concerns a single TCR beta chain. CDR1 is MNHEY, CDR2 SMNVEV, per germline (reference sequence). The CDR3 has 15 amino acids. V was trimmed by 5 bases and J by 2 bases, leaving 16 bases between them. This entry belongs to a study of memory CD4+ T cells and cytomegalovirus serostatus. Single viable CD3+CD4+CD8-CD45RO+ cells were sorted as the memory CD4+ T cells. Donors' CMV status reflects serum IgG against pp150, pp28, p38, p52. The repertoire was sequenced with immunoSEQ multiplex PCR; TCRdb's copy has only in-frame clones and lacks some. This repertoire shows under 55,000 clones, around 83% found once; its top ten account for roughly 2%.

The TCR comes from an adult in good health and CMV-seropositive. V and J are TRBV27 and TRBJ2-7, with D unresolved. Material for sequencing was memory CD4+ T cells from blood. This CDR3 is CASSPRNLPTYEQYF. CDR3 bases: TGTGCCAGCAGTCCCCGGAATTTGCCCACCTACGAGCAGTACTTC.